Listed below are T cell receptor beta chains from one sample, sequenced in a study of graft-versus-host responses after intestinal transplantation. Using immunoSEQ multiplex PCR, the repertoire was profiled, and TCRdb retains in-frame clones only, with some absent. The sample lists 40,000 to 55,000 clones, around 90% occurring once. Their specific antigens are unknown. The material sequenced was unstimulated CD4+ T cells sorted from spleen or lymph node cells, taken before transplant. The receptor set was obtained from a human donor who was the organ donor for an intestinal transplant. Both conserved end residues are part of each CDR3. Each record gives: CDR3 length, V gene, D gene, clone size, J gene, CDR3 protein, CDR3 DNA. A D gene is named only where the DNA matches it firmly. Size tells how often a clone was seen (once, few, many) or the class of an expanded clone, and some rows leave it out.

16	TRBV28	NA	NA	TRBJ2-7	CASSLWAVARSYEQYF	TGTGCCAGCAGTTTATGGGCAGTAGCCCGGTCCTACGAGCAGTACTTC
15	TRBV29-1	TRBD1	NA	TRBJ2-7	CSVETERTGRYEQYF	TGCAGCGTTGAAACAGAGAGGACAGGACGCTACGAGCAGTACTTC
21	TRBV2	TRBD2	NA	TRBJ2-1	CASRKTRGQGWASGTYNEQFF	TGTGCCAGCAGGAAAACACGCGGCCAGGGATGGGCTAGCGGGACCTACAATGAGCAGTTCTTC
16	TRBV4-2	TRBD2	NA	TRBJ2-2	CASSQGPAGGTGELFF	TGTGCCAGCAGCCAAGGGCCAGCGGGAGGCACCGGGGAGCTGTTTTTT
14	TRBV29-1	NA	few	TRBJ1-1	CSVNKGGGSTEAFF	TGCAGCGTTAACAAAGGCGGGGGATCCACTGAAGCTTTCTTT
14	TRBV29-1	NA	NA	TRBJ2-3	CSADPGLGARTQYF	TGCAGCGCTGACCCAGGACTTGGAGCACGCACGCAGTATTTT
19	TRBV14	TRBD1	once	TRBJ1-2	CASSQDVTGGKFVARGYTF	TGTGCCAGCAGCCAAGATGTGACAGGGGGTAAATTCGTCGCGCGGGGCTACACCTTC
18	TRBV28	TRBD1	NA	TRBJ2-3	CASSARRDRGLGTDTQYF	TGTGCCAGCAGTGCCCGGAGGGACAGGGGATTAGGGACAGATACGCAGTATTTT
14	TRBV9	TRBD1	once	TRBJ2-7	CASSRDSIAYEQYF	TGTGCCAGCAGCCGGGACAGCATCGCCTACGAGCAGTACTTC
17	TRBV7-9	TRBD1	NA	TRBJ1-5	CASSLWTGGRGNQPQHF	TGTGCCAGCAGCTTATGGACAGGGGGCAGAGGCAATCAGCCCCAGCATTTT
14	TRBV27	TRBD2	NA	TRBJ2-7	CASSFSSGAYEQYF	TGTGCCAGCAGTTTTTCTAGCGGGGCCTACGAGCAGTACTTC
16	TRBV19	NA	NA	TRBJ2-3	CASSVRRGGELDTQYF	TGTGCCAGTAGTGTCCGGAGAGGGGGGGAATTGGATACGCAGTATTTT
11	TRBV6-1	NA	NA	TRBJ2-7	CASSGSYEQYF	TGTGCCAGCAGCGGGTCCTACGAGCAGTACTTC
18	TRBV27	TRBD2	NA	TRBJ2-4	CASSSLEGTSETKNIQYF	TGTGCCAGCAGTTCCCTTGAGGGGACTAGCGAAACCAAAAACATTCAGTACTTC
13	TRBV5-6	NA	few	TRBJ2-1	CASSLGRPEEQFF	TGTGCCAGCAGCTTGGGGAGACCGGAGGAGCAGTTCTTC
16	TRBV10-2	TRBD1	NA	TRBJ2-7	CASSESRTGMLYEQYF	TGCGCCAGCAGTGAGTCTAGGACAGGGATGTTGTACGAGCAGTACTTC
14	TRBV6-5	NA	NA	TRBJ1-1	CASSYSTAVTEAFF	TGTGCCAGCAGTTACTCGACAGCAGTCACTGAAGCTTTCTTT
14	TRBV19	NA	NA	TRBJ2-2	CASSIPRTSGELFF	TGTGCCAGTAGTATCCCCCGGACTTCCGGGGAGCTGTTTTTT
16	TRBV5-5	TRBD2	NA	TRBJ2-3	CASSLGRGLGTDTQYF	TGTGCCAGCAGCTTGGGACGGGGACTAGGGACAGATACGCAGTATTTT
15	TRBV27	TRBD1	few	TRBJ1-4	CASSLTGTGGARLFF	TGTGCCAGCAGTCTAACCGGGACAGGGGGCGCAAGGCTGTTTTTT
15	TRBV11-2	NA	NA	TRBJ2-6	CASRPDNSGANVLTF	TGTGCCAGCAGACCGGACAACTCTGGGGCCAACGTCCTGACTTTC
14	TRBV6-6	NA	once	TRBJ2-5	CASSLDRYQETQYF	TGTGCCAGCAGTTTAGACAGGTACCAAGAGACCCAGTACTTC
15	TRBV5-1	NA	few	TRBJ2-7	CASSLDRQGLGEQYF	TGCGCCAGCAGCTTGGACCGACAGGGACTAGGCGAGCAGTACTTC
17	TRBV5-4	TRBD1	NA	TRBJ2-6	CASNYLTGSSGANVLTF	TGTGCCAGCAACTACTTGACAGGGTCCTCTGGGGCCAACGTCCTGACTTTC
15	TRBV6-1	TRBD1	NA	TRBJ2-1	CASSGSGTGNNEQFF	TGTGCCAGCAGTGGCTCCGGGACAGGGAACAATGAGCAGTTCTTC
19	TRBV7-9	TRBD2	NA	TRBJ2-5	CASSLKRMQRGLRQETQYF	TGTGCCAGCAGCTTGAAGCGGATGCAGCGGGGGTTGCGACAAGAGACCCAGTACTTC
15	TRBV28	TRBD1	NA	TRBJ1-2	CASIPRGTGNYGYTF	TGTGCCAGCATTCCCCGGGGGACAGGGAACTATGGCTACACCTTC
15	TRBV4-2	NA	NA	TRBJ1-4	CASSQEGGEEEKLFF	TGTGCCAGCAGCCAAGAGGGGGGGGAAGAGGAAAAACTGTTTTTT
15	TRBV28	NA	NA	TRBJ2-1	CASISGGWSYNEQFF	TGTGCCAGCATCTCGGGGGGCTGGTCCTACAATGAGCAGTTCTTC
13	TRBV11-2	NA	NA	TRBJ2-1	CASSARRWNEQFF	TGTGCCAGCAGCGCCCGGCGGTGGAATGAGCAGTTCTTC
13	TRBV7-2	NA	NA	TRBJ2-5	CASSSGPTETQYF	TGTGCCAGCAGCTCAGGTCCTACAGAGACCCAGTACTTC
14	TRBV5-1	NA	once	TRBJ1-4	CASSPQGGGEKLFF	TGCGCCAGCAGCCCTCAAGGAGGAGGTGAAAAACTGTTTTTT
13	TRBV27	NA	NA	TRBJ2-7	CASSLGPIYEQYF	TGTGCCAGCAGTTTAGGGCCGATCTACGAGCAGTACTTC
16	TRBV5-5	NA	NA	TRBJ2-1	CASSHTGLFNYNEQFF	TGTGCCAGCAGCCATACAGGGCTATTTAACTACAATGAGCAGTTCTTC
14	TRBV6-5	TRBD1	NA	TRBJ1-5	CASRDRYSNQPQHF	TGTGCCAGCAGGGACAGGTATAGCAATCAGCCCCAGCATTTT
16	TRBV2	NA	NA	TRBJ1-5	CASSERGQYSNQPQHF	TGTGCCAGCAGTGAAAGGGGACAATATAGCAATCAGCCCCAGCATTTT
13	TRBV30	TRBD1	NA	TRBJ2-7	CARGVGGMYEQYF	TGTGCCCGTGGGGTAGGGGGCATGTACGAGCAGTACTTC
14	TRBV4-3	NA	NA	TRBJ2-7	CASSDGGGPYEQYF	TGCGCCAGCAGCGATGGAGGGGGCCCCTACGAGCAGTACTTC
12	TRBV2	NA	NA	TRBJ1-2	CASLGGPYGYTF	TGTGCCAGCCTTGGGGGCCCCTATGGCTACACCTTC
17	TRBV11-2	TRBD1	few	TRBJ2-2	CASSFTGGDRATGELFF	TGTGCCAGCAGCTTCACCGGTGGGGACAGGGCCACCGGGGAGCTGTTTTTT
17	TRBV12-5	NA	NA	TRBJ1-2	CASGSRLATGPTYGYTF	TGTGCTAGTGGTTCCCGCTTGGCGACAGGTCCAACTTATGGCTACACCTTC
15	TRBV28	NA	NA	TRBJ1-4	CASSLVSGRGEKLFF	TGTGCCAGCAGTTTAGTCTCGGGGAGGGGTGAAAAACTGTTTTTT
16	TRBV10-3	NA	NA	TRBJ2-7	CAISEMSAGANYEQYF	TGTGCCATCAGTGAAATGTCTGCAGGGGCGAACTACGAGCAGTACTTC
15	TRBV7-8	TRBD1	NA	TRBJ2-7	CASSLGLTGKYEQYF	TGTGCCAGCAGCTTAGGGCTGACAGGGAAGTACGAGCAGTACTTC
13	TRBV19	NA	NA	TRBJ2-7	CASSMVLTGEQYF	TGTGCCAGTAGTATGGTCTTGACGGGCGAGCAGTACTTC
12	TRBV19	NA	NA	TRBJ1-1	CASSIVDGVAFF	TGTGCCAGTAGTATAGTGGACGGGGTGGCTTTCTTT
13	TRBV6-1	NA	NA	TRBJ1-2	CASSTRRDYGYTF	TGTGCCAGCAGTACACGCAGGGACTATGGCTACACCTTC
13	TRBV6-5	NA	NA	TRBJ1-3	CASSLLGRGTTYF	TGTGCCAGCAGTTTGCTCGGGAGAGGGACCACATATTTT